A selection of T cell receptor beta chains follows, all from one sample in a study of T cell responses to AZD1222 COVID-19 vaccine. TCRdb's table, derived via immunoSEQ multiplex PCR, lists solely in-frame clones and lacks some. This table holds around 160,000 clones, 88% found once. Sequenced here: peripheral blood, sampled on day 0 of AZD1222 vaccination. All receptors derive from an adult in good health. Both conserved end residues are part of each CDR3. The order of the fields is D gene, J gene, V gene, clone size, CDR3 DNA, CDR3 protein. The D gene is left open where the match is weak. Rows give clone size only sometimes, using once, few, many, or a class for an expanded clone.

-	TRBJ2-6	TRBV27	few	TGTGCCAGCAGTTTAGCATCTGGGGCCAACGTCCTGACTTTC	CASSLASGANVLTF
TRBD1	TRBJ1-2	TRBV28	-	TGTGCCAGCAGGACTACAGGGGGCGGGTCTCTTGGCTACACCTTC	CASRTTGGGSLGYTF
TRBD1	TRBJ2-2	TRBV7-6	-	TGTGCCAGCAGCTCTTGGGCCGGGACAGGGGACACCGGGGAGCTGTTTTTT	CASSSWAGTGDTGELFF
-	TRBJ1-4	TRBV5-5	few	TGTGCCAGCAGCTTGCGGACAGTTACCGAAAAACTGTTTTTT	CASSLRTVTEKLFF
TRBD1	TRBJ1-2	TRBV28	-	TGTGCCAGCAGACTAACCGGGACAGGGGAGTCTTTAGGCTACACCTTC	CASRLTGTGESLGYTF
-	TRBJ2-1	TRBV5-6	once	TGTGCCAGCCAACCAGCGGCGGGTCATGGATACAATGAGCAGTTCTTC	CASQPAAGHGYNEQFF
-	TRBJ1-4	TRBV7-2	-	TGTGCCAGCAGCCCGAATCAGGGGACTAATGAAAAACTGTTTTTT	CASSPNQGTNEKLFF
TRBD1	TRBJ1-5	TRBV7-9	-	TGTGCCAGCAGCGGTGACAGGGGTGAGCCCCAGCATTTT	CASSGDRGEPQHF
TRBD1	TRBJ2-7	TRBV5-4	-	TGTGCCAGCAGCTCCAAAGGGACAGGATCATCCTACGAGCAGTACTTC	CASSSKGTGSSYEQYF
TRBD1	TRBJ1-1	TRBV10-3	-	TGTGCCATCACCCTGACAGGGCGGGCGGACACTGAAGCTTTCTTT	CAITLTGRADTEAFF
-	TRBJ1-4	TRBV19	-	TGTGCCAGTAGTCCGCTCCCGAGGGAAAAACTGTTTTTT	CASSPLPREKLFF
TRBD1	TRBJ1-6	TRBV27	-	TGTGCCAGCAGTTTCGTCACAGGGGGGTATTCACCCCTCCACTTT	CASSFVTGGYSPLHF
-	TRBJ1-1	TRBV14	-	TGTGCCAGCAGCCAAGAGACAGGTTTTTACACTGAAGCTTTCTTT	CASSQETGFYTEAFF
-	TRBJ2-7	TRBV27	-	TGTGCCAGCAGTCTCCGGACAGAGTACTACGAGCAGTACTTC	CASSLRTEYYEQYF
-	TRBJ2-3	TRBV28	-	TGTGCCAGCATTTCACCCGGACGCACAGATACGCAGTATTTT	CASISPGRTDTQYF
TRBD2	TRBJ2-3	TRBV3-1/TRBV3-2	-	TGTGCCAGCAGCCCGAGCGGGGGGGCCCCAGATACGCAGTATTTT	CASSPSGGAPDTQYF
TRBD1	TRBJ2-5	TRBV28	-	TGTGCCAGCAGTTTTGGACAGGGAGAGACCCAGTACTTC	CASSFGQGETQYF
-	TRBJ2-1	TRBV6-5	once	TGTGCCAGCAGTTACTCGGGACTGAGCTCCTACAATGAGCAGTTCTTC	CASSYSGLSSYNEQFF
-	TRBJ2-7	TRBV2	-	TGTGCCAGCAGTAGAATGGCCCCCGGGACGGAACCCTACGAGCAGTACTTC	CASSRMAPGTEPYEQYF
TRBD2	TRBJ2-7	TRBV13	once	TGTGCCAGCAGCTCCCCTGGGGGGACTAGTGGCTTTGACGAGCAGTACTTC	CASSSPGGTSGFDEQYF
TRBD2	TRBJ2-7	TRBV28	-	TGTGCCAGCAGCCTCTTGGGGGGGGGACGGATTTACGAGCAGTACTTC	CASSLLGGGRIYEQYF
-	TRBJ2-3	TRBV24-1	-	TGTGCCACCAGTGATTTTAGCGATCGGGGGTTTGGCACAGATACGCAGTATTTT	CATSDFSDRGFGTDTQYF
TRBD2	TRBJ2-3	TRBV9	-	TGTGCCAGCAGCGCCCAGACTAGCGAAACAGATACGCAGTATTTT	CASSAQTSETDTQYF
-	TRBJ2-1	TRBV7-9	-	TGTGCCAGCAGCGACGAGGTGTTCAATGAGCAGTTCTTC	CASSDEVFNEQFF
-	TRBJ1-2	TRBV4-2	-	TGTGCCAGCAGCCAAGGTGGGGCAGGGGATAACTATGGCTACACCTTC	CASSQGGAGDNYGYTF
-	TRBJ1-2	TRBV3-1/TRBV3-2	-	TGTGCCAGCTCCTTAGTAGGGGTACCTAACTATGGCTACACCTTC	CASSLVGVPNYGYTF
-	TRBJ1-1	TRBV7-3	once	TGTGCCAGCAGCGCACGGTCGGGGGACACTGAAGCTTTCTTT	CASSARSGDTEAFF
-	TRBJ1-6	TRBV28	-	TGTGCCAGCGGGAGTTCACCCCTCCACTTT	CASGSSPLHF
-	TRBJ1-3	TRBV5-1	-	TGCGCCAGCAGCCCGAAACACTCTGGAAACACCATATATTTT	CASSPKHSGNTIYF
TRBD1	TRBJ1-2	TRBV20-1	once	TGCAGTGCTACTCGGACAGGGATTACCTTC	CSATRTGITF
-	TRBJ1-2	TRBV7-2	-	TGTGCCAGCAGCTTGACCCCCCTTTCAGATGGCTACACCTTC	CASSLTPLSDGYTF
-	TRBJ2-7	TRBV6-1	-	TGTGCCAGCAGTGAACTACTAGTAGGGACCTACGAGCAGTACTTC	CASSELLVGTYEQYF
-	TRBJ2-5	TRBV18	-	TGTGCCAGCTCACGGAAGAAAGAGACCCAGTACTTC	CASSRKKETQYF
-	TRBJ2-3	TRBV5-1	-	TGCGCCAGCAGCTTGGCAACGGACCGAGATACGCAGTATTTT	CASSLATDRDTQYF
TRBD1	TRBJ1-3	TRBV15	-	TGTGCCACCAGCGATAGGACAGGGGAAGGAAACACCATATATTTT	CATSDRTGEGNTIYF
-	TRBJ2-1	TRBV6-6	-	TGTGCCAGCAGTCCCCCCGGGACCCCGCTCGAAAATGAGCAGTTCTTC	CASSPPGTPLENEQFF
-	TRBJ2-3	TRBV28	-	TGTGCCAGCAGTTTAGGTTCCGGGCAGACCCTTAGCACAGATACGCAGTATTTT	CASSLGSGQTLSTDTQYF
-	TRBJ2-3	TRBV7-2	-	TGTGCCAGCAGGCAAGAGGGCAGGCGCACAGATACGCAGTATTTT	CASRQEGRRTDTQYF
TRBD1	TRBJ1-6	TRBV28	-	TGTGCCAGCAGTTCGAATTTCAGGGGGGGACCCCTCCACTTT	CASSSNFRGGPLHF
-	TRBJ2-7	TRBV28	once	TGTGCCAGCAGTTCGCCCCCCGGGAACTACGAGCAGTACTTC	CASSSPPGNYEQYF
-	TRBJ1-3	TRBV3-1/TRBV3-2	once	TGTGCCAGCAGCCAATTTCTTGGGACCGTTTCTATTGGAAACACCATATATTTT	CASSQFLGTVSIGNTIYF
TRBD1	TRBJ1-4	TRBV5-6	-	TGTGCCAGCAGCCTACGGACAGGGGGAAGTGAAAAACTGTTTTTT	CASSLRTGGSEKLFF
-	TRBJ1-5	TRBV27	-	TGTGCCAGCGCCGACATGGGCAATCAGCCCCAGCATTTT	CASADMGNQPQHF
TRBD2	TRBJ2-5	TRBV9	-	TGTGCCAGCAGCGTAGAGGGAGGGGAAGAGACCCAGTACTTC	CASSVEGGEETQYF
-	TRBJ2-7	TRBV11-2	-	TGTGCCAGCAGCACGACTACAGGAAACGAGCAGTACTTC	CASSTTTGNEQYF
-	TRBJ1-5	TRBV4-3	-	TGCGCCAGCAGCCAAGGGGGGGATCACAATCAGCCCCAGCATTTT	CASSQGGDHNQPQHF
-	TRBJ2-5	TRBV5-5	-	TGTGCCAGCAGCTTGGGAGTAGGGCAAGAGACCCAGTACTTC	CASSLGVGQETQYF
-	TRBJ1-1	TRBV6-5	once	TGTGCCAGCCTCGTGGGACCAGGCACTGAAGCTTTCTTT	CASLVGPGTEAFF
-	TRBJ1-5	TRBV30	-	TGTGCCTGGAGTTTGGGGAGGGATCAGCCCCAGCATTTT	CAWSLGRDQPQHF
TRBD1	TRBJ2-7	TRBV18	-	TGTGCCAGCTCACCACCGGGACAGGGGAACGAGCAGTACTTC	CASSPPGQGNEQYF
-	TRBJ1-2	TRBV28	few	TGTGCCAGCAGTTTGGGAGTTGGGGGGGCCTATGGCTACACCTTC	CASSLGVGGAYGYTF